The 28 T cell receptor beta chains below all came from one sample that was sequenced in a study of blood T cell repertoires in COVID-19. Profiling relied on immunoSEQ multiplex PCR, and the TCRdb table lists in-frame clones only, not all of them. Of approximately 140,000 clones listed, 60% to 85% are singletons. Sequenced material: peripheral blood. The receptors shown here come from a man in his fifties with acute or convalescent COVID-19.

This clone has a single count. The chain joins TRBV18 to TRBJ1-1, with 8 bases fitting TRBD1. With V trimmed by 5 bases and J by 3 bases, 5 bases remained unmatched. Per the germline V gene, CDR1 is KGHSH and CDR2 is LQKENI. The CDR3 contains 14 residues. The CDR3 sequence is CASSKQGVHTEAFF. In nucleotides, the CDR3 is TGTGCCAGCTCAAAACAGGGGGTCCACACTGAAGCTTTCTTT.

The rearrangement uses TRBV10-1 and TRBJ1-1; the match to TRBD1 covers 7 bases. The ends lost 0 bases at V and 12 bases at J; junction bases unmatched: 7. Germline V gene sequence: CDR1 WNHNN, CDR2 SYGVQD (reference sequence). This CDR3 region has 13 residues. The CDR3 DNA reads TGCGCCAGCAGTGAGTCGGGAAGGGGGCGAACTTTCTTT. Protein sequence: CASSESGRGRTFF.

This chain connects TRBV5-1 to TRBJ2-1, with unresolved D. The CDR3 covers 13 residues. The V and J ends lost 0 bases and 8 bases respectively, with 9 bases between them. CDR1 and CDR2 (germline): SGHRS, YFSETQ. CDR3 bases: TGCGCCAGCAGCTTGGGGAGCTGGGATGAGCAGTTCTTC. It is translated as CASSLGSWDEQFF.

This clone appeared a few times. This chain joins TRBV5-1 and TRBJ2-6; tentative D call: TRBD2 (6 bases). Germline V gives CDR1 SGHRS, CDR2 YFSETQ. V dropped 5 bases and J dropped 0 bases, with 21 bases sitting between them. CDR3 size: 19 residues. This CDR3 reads CASSRSAGGSYSGANVLTF. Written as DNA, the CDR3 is TGCGCCAGCAGTCGATCCGCTGGGGGGAGCTACTCTGGGGCCAACGTCCTGACTTTC.

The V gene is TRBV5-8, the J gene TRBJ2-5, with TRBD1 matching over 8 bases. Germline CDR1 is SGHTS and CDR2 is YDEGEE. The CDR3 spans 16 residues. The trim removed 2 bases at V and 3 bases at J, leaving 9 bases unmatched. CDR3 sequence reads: CASSLGQGGGKETQYF. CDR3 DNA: TGTGCCAGCAGCTTAGGACAGGGCGGAGGGAAAGAGACCCAGTACTTC.

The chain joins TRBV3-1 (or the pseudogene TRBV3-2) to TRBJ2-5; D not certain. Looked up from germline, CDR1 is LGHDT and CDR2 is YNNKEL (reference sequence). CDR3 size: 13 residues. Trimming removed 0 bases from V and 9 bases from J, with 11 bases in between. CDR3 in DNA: TGTGCCAGCAGCCAAGATCCCCGGAGCCCCCAGTACTTC. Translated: CASSQDPRSPQYF.

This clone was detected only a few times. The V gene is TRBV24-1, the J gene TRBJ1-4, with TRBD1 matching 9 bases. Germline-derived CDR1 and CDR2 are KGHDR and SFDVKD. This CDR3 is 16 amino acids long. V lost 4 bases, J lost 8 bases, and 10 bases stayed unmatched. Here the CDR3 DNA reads TGTGCCACCAGTGAACCGGGACAGGGAACTGGAGAAAAACTGTTTTTT. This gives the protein CATSEPGQGTGEKLFF.

Here the CDR3 DNA reads TGTGCCAGCAGCTTACCGACAGGGTCCCGGGCCCAGTACTTC. Protein: CASSLPTGSRAQYF. This sequence joins TRBV11-2 and TRBJ2-5; 7 bases match TRBD1. The CDR3 is made up of 14 amino acids. CDR1 SGHAT and CDR2 FQNNGV come from the germline V gene. With V trimmed by 2 bases and J by 9 bases, 9 bases remained unmatched.

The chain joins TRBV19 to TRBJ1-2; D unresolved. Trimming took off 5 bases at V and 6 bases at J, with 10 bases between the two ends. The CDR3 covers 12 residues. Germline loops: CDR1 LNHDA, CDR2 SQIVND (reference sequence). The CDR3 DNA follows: TGTGCCAGTAGTCCCCACCCAGATGGCTACACCTTC. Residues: CASSPHPDGYTF.

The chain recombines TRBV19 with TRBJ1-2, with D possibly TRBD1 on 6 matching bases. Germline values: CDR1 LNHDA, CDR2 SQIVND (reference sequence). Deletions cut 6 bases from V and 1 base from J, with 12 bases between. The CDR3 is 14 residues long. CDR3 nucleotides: TGTGCCAGTAGCAAAAGGGGGGGTAACTATGGCTACACCTTC. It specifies CASSKRGGNYGYTF.

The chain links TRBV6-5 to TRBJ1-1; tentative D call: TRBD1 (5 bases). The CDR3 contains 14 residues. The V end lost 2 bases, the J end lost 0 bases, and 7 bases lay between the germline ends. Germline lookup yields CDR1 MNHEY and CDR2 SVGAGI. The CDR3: CASSYGTVNTEAFF. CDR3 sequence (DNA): TGTGCCAGCAGTTACGGGACTGTGAACACTGAAGCTTTCTTT.

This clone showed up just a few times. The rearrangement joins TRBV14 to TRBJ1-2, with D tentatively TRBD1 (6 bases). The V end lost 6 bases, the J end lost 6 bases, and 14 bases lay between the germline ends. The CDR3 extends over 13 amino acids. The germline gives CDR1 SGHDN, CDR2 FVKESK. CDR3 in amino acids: CASRPQGNHGYTF. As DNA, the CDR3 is TGTGCCAGCAGGCCACAGGGAAACCATGGCTACACCTTC.

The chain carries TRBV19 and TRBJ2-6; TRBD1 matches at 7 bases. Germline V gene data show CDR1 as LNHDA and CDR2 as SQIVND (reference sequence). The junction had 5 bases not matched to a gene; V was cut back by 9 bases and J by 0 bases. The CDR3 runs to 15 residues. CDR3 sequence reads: CASNRGSSGANVLTF. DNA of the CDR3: TGTGCCAGCAACAGGGGAAGCTCTGGGGCCAACGTCCTGACTTTC.

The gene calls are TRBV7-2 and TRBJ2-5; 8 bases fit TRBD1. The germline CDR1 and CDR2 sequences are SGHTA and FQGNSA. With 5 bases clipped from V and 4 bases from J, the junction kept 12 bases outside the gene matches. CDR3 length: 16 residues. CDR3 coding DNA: TGTGCCAGCAGCCCCGGCAGGACAGGGTGGGGAGAGACCCAGTACTTC. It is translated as CASSPGRTGWGETQYF.

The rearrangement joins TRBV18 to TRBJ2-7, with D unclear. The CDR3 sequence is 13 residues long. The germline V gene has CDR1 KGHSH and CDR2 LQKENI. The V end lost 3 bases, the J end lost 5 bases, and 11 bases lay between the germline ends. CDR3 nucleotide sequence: TGTGCCAGCTCACCTTCCGGTCGCGACGAGCAGTACGTC. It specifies CASSPSGRDEQYV.

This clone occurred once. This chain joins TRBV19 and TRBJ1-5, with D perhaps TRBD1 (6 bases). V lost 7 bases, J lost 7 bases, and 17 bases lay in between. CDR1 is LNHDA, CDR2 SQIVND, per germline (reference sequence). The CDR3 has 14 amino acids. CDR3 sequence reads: CASNTQGSSQPQHF. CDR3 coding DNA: TGTGCCAGTAATACACAGGGATCGTCACAGCCCCAGCATTTT. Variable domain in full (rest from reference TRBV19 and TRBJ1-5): DGGITQSPKYLFRKEGQNVTLSCEQNLNHDAMYWYRQDPGQGLRLIYYSQIVNDFQKGDIAEGYSVSREKKESFPLTVTSAQKNPTAFYLCASNTQGSSQPQHFGDGTRLSIL.

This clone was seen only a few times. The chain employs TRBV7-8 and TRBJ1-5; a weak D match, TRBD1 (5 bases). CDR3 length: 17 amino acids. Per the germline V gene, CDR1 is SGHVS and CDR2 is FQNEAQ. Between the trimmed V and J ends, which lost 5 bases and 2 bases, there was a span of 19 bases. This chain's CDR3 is CASSPNRVGGGNQPQHF. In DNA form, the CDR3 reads TGTGCCAGCAGCCCTAATAGGGTCGGGGGGGGCAATCAGCCCCAGCATTTT.

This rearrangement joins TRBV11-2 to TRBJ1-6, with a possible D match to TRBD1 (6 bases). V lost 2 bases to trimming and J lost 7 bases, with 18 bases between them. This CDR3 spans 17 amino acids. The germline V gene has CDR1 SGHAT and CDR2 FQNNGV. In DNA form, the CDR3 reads TGTGCCAGCAGCTTATTCGGGGGGGCAGGCGACAATTCACCCCTCCACTTT. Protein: CASSLFGGAGDNSPLHF.

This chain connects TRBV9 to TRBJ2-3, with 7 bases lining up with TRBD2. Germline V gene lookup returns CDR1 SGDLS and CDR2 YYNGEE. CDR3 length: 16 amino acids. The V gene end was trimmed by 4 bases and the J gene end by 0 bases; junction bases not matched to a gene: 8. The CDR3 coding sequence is TGTGCCAGCAGCCGGGCTAGCGGTCCAAGCACAGATACGCAGTATTTT. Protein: CASSRASGPSTDTQYF.

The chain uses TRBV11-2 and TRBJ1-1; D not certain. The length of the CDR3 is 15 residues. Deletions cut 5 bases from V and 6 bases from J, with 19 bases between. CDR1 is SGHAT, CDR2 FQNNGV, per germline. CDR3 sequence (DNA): TGTGCCAGCAGCCGAACCCAAGGGAGGCAGCCTGAAGCTTTCTTT. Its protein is CASSRTQGRQPEAFF. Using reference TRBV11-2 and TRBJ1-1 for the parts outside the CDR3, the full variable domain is EAGVAQSPRYKIIEKRQSVAFWCNPISGHATLYWYQQILGQGPKLLIQFQNNGVVDDSQLPKDRFSAERLKGVDSTLKIQPAKLEDSAVYLCASSRTQGRQPEAFFGQGTRLTVV.

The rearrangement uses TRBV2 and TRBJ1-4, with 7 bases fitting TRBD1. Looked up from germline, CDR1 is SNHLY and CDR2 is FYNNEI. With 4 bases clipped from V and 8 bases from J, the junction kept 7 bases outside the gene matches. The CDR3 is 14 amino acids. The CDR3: CASSGGGLGEKLFF. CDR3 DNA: TGTGCCAGCAGTGGAGGGGGCCTGGGGGAAAAACTGTTTTTT.

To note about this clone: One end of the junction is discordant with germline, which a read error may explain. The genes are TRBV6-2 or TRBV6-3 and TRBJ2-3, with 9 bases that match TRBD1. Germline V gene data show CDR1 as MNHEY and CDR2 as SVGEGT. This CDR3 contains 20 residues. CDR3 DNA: TGTGCCAGCAGTTACTCCCGACAGGGGGGCTTGGGGGGCCCCACAAATACGCAGTATTTT. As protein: CASSYSRQGGLGGPTNTQYF.

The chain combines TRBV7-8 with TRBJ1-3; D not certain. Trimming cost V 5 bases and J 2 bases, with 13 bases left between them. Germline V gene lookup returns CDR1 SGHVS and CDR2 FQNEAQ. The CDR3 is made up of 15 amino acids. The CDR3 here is CASSPRGGTGNTIYF. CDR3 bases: TGTGCCAGCAGCCCACGGGGAGGGACTGGAAACACCATATATTTT. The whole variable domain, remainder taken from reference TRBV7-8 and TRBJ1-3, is GAGVSQSPRYKVAKRGQDVALRCDPISGHVSLFWYQQALGQGPEFLTYFQNEAQLDKSGLPSDRFFAERPEGSVSTLKIQRTQQEDSAVYLCASSPRGGTGNTIYFGEGSWLTVV.

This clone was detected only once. The CDR3 DNA reads TGTGCCAGTAGTATGAGGGTCACTGAAGCTTTCTTT. Its translation: CASSMRVTEAFF. The J gene is TRBJ1-1, the V gene TRBV19; unclear D gene. Germline V gene lookup returns CDR1 LNHDA and CDR2 SQIVND (reference sequence). This CDR3 has 12 residues. V was cut by 3 bases and J by 4 bases, with 6 bases left in between.

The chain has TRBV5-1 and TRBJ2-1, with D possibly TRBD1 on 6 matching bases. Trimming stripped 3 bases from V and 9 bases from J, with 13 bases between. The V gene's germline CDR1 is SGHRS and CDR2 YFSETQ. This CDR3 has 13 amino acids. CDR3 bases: TGCGCCAGCAGCTCTGAACAGGGCGGTGAGCAGTTCTTC. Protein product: CASSSEQGGEQFF.

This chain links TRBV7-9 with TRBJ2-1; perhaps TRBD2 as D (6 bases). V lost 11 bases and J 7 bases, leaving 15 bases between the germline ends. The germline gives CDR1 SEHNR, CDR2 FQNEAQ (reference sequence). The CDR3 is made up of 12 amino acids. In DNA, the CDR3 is TGTGCCGGAGGGGCAGGGTTGAATGAGCAGTTCTTC. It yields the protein CAGGAGLNEQFF.

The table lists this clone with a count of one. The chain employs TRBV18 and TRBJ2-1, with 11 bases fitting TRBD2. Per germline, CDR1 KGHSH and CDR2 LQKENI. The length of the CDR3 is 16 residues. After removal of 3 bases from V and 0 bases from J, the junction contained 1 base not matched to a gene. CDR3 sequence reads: CASSPTSGGSYNEQFF. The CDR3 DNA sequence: TGTGCCAGCTCACCCACTAGCGGGGGCTCCTACAATGAGCAGTTCTTC.

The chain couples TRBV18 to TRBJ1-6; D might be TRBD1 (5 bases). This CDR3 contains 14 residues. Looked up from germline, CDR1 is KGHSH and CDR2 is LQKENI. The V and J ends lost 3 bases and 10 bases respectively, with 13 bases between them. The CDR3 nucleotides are TGTGCCAGCTCACCTGGGGGGAAGGACTCACCCCTCCACTTT. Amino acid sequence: CASSPGGKDSPLHF.